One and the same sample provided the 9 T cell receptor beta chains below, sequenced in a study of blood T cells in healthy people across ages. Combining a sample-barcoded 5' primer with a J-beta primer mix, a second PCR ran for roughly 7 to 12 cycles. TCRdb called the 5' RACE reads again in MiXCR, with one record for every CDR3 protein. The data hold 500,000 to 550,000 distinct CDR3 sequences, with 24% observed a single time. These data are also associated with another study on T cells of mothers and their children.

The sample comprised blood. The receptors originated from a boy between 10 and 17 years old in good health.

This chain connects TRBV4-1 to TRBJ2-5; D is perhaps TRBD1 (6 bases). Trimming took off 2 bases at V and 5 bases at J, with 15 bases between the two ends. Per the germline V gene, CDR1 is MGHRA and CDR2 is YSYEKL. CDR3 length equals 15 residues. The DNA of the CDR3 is TGCGCCAGCAGCCAACCTGACAGGATCGGGGAGACCCAGTACTTC. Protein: CASSQPDRIGETQYF.

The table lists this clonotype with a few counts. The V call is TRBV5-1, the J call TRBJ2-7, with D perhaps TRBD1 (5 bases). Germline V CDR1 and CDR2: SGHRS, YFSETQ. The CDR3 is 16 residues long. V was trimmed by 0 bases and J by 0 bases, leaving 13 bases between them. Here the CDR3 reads CASSLGGALSSYEQYF. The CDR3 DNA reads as TGCGCCAGCAGCTTGGGGGGCGCCCTCAGCTCCTACGAGCAGTACTTC.

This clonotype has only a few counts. The CDR3 DNA sequence: TGTGCCAGCAGCCAGATGTTCGGCGGGGACTCTGGAAACACCATATATTTT. Protein product: CASSQMFGGDSGNTIYF. The chain combines TRBV14 with TRBJ1-3; no firm D call. This CDR3 has 17 residues. With 3 bases removed from V and 0 bases from J, the gap between germline ends came to 15 bases. Looked up from germline, CDR1 is SGHDN and CDR2 is FVKESK.

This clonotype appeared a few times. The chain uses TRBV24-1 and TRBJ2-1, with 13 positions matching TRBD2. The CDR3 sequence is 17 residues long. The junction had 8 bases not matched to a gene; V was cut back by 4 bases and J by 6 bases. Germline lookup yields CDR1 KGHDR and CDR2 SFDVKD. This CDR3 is CATSDFGLAGALNEQFF. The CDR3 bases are TGTGCCACCAGTGACTTTGGACTAGCGGGAGCACTCAATGAGCAGTTCTTC.

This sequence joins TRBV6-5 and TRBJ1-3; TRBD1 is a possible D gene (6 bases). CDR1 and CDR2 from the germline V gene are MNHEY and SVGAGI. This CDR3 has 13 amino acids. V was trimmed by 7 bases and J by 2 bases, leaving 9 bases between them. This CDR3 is CASKQGAGNTIYF. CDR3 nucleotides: TGTGCCAGCAAACAGGGAGCTGGAAACACCATATATTTT.

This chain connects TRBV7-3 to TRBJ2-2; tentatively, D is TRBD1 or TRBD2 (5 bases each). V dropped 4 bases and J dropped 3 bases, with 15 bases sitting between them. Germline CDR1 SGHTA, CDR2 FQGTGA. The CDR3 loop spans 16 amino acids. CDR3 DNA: TGTGCCAGCAGCTCAAGTCGGGGCAGTTACACCGGGGAGCTGTTTTTT. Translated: CASSSSRGSYTGELFF.

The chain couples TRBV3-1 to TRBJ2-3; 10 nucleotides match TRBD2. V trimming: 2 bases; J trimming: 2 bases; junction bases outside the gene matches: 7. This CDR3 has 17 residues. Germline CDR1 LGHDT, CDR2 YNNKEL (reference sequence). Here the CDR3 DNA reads TGTGCCAGCAGCCAATTGAGCGGGAGGGACTTCACAGATACGCAGTATTTT. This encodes CASSQLSGRDFTDTQYF.

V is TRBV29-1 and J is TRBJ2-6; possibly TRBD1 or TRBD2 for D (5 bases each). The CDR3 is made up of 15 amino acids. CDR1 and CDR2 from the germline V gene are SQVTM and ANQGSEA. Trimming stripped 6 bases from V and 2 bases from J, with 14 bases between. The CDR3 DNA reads TGCAGCGTGGCAGGGACCTTACCTGGGGCCAACGTCCTGACTTTC. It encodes CSVAGTLPGANVLTF.

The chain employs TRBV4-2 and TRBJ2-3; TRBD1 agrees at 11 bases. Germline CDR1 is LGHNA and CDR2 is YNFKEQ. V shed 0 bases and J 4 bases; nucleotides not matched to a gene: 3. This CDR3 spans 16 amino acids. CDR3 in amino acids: CASSQDSGQGADTQYF. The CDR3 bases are TGTGCCAGCAGCCAAGATTCGGGACAGGGGGCAGATACGCAGTATTTT.